This is a list of T cell receptor beta chains from one sample in a study of blood T cell repertoires in COVID-19. Here immunoSEQ multiplex PCR was the method, and the copy in TCRdb shows in-frame clones only, minus some. Seen here are about 180,000 clones, roughly three quarters observed once, and the top ten hold 10% to 15%. Sequences were obtained from peripheral blood. The receptors were sampled from a woman older than 75 with COVID-19, enrolled during active disease. CDR3s include the opening cysteine and the closing phenylalanine or tryptophan. A D gene is named only where the DNA matches it firmly. Clone size appears in some rows only: once, few, many, or a class for an expanded clone.

-,TRBV18,TRBJ2-2,TRBD2,TGTGCCAGCTCGCTTAAGACTAGCGGCCTAACCCCCCGGGAGCTGTTTTTT,CASSLKTSGLTPRELFF
-,TRBV5-5,TRBJ2-2,-,TGTGCCAGCAGCCTTCACTTGGCGAACACCGGGGAGCTGTTTTTT,CASSLHLANTGELFF
-,TRBV24-1,TRBJ1-3,TRBD1,TGTGCCACCAGTGATTTGTTCCCTCACAGGGGAAAGAGCTGGGGAAACACCATATATTTT,CATSDLFPHRGKSWGNTIYF
-,TRBV6-6,TRBJ1-1,-,TGTGCCAGCAGTTACTCGACTCAGGGGAACACTGAAGCTTTCTTT,CASSYSTQGNTEAFF
-,TRBV6-4,TRBJ2-2,-,TGTGCCAGCAGTGACTCGAGGGCCGGGGAGCTGTTTTTT,CASSDSRAGELFF
-,TRBV24-1,TRBJ1-2,TRBD1,TGTGCCACCAGTGAGGGGACAGGGGGCGGAACATATGGCTACACCTTC,CATSEGTGGGTYGYTF
-,TRBV28,TRBJ2-2,-,TGTGCCAGCAGTTCCCCCCGTCCTAGCGGGGAGCTGTTTTTT,CASSSPRPSGELFF
once,TRBV19,TRBJ2-1,TRBD2,TGTGCCAGTAGTCCCCTAGCGGGTCCTGGCTACAATGAGCAGTTCTTC,CASSPLAGPGYNEQFF
once,TRBV2,TRBJ1-4,-,TGTGCCAGCAGTTTCGGGACAACTAATGAAAAACTGTTTTTT,CASSFGTTNEKLFF
-,TRBV6-5,TRBJ1-5,-,TGTGCCAGCAGCCGATCCCGACGGGGGTACCAGCCCCAGCATTTT,CASSRSRRGYQPQHF
-,TRBV7-9,TRBJ2-3,-,TGTGCCAGCAGCTCCCCTAGCGAATCTAGCACAGATACGCAGTATTTT,CASSSPSESSTDTQYF
-,TRBV6-5,TRBJ2-2,TRBD1,TGTGCCAGCCGGGACAGGGTCGAGAACACCGGGGAGCTGTTTTTT,CASRDRVENTGELFF
-,TRBV19,TRBJ1-4,-,TGTGCCAGTAAAAGGGGCCTGGATGAAAAACTGTTTTTT,CASKRGLDEKLFF
-,TRBV4-2,TRBJ2-3,TRBD2,TGTGCCAGCAGCCCCGGGACTAGCGGGGGAGGAGATACGCAGTATTTT,CASSPGTSGGGDTQYF
-,TRBV28,TRBJ1-1,-,TGTGCCAGCAGTTTATTCAGAGGGTTCACTGAAGCTTTCTTT,CASSLFRGFTEAFF
-,TRBV29-1,TRBJ1-1,-,TGCAGCGTTGAATCGGCCCTCGGGGCTTTCTTT,CSVESALGAFF
-,TRBV5-6,TRBJ2-7,TRBD2,TGTGCCAGCAGCTTGGCCTTTTGGGGGAGGGCCTACGAGCAGTACTTC,CASSLAFWGRAYEQYF
-,TRBV28,TRBJ2-7,TRBD2,TGTGCCAGCAGTCGGACTAGCGACAACTACGAGCAGTACTTC,CASSRTSDNYEQYF
-,TRBV7-2,TRBJ2-4,-,TGTGCCAGCAGCTTCTTGGAGGCCAAAAACATTCAGTACTTC,CASSFLEAKNIQYF
-,TRBV10-3,TRBJ2-5,-,TGTGCCATCAGTAGTGGAGGAGAGACCCAGTACTTC,CAISSGGETQYF
-,TRBV19,TRBJ2-2,-,TGTGCCAGTAGTATATATGGCAGAGGGCCCGGGGAGCTGTTTTTT,CASSIYGRGPGELFF
-,TRBV11-3,TRBJ2-7,TRBD2,TGTGCCAGCGGGACTAGCAGCCACGAGCAGTACTTC,CASGTSSHEQYF
-,TRBV28,TRBJ2-7,TRBD1,TGTGCCAGCAGTTTACGGACAGGGGGCAACTACGAGCAGTACTTC,CASSLRTGGNYEQYF
-,TRBV5-1,TRBJ2-1,-,TGCGCCAGCAGCTTTAGGGGCAATGAGCAGTTCTTC,CASSFRGNEQFF
-,TRBV28,TRBJ1-2,TRBD1,TGTGCCAGCAGTCCGGCGAGAGGGGGCGGCTACACCTTC,CASSPARGGGYTF
few,TRBV11-1,TRBJ2-7,TRBD2,TGTGCCAGCAGCTTAGCCGGGGACTACTCCTACGAGCAGTACTTC,CASSLAGDYSYEQYF
-,TRBV6-1,TRBJ2-3,TRBD1,TGTGCCAGCAGTGAAAGGACAGGGTGGTTTTTTAGCACAGATACGCAGTATTTT,CASSERTGWFFSTDTQYF
-,TRBV4-2,TRBJ2-2,-,TGTGCCAGCAGCCAAGATGCCGGACAGCCCCTCAAAAACACCGGGGAGCTGTTTTTT,CASSQDAGQPLKNTGELFF
-,TRBV19,TRBJ2-7,TRBD1,TGTGCCAGTAGTCGGGGACAGGGAGTCGAGCAGTACTTC,CASSRGQGVEQYF
-,TRBV7-9,TRBJ2-1,-,TGTGCCAGCAGCTTGGGGACTTCCTACAATGAGCAGTTCTTC,CASSLGTSYNEQFF
-,TRBV4-2,TRBJ2-1,TRBD1,TGTGCCAGCAGCCCCGACAGGGGACTCTACAATGAGCAGTTCTTC,CASSPDRGLYNEQFF
-,TRBV11-3,TRBJ2-7,TRBD1,TGTGCCAGCAGCCTACTTGCCGGGACAGGGCTTTACGAGCAGTACTTC,CASSLLAGTGLYEQYF
few,TRBV19,TRBJ2-7,-,TGTGCCAGTAGTCCCAGGGACACCCGCGAGCAGTACTTC,CASSPRDTREQYF
-,TRBV6-1,TRBJ1-5,-,TGTGCCAGCAGTGAAGTGGCAGGGATTAATCAGCCCCAGCATTTT,CASSEVAGINQPQHF
-,TRBV30,TRBJ1-2,-,TGTGCCTGGAGTCCCTTACCACAGGGAACCAACTATGGCTACACCTTC,CAWSPLPQGTNYGYTF
-,TRBV24-1,TRBJ1-4,TRBD1,TGTGCCACCAGTGATTCCGGACAGGGACGGTATGAAAAACTGTTTTTT,CATSDSGQGRYEKLFF
-,TRBV6-5,TRBJ1-3,-,TGTGCCAGCAGCTCCGGGTTCACCATATATTTT,CASSSGFTIYF
-,TRBV2,TRBJ1-2,-,TGTGCCAGCAGACAGACGGGGGGCAACTATGGCTACACCTTC,CASRQTGGNYGYTF
-,TRBV5-1,TRBJ2-7,-,TGCGCCAGCAGCTTGGATCCGGGGTTCGAGCAGTACTTC,CASSLDPGFEQYF
-,TRBV29-1,TRBJ2-7,-,TGCAGCGCCAACATCTACGAGCAGTACTTC,CSANIYEQYF
-,TRBV5-8,TRBJ1-1,TRBD1,TGTGCCAGCAGCGCCGACAGGGGGACTCCTATGAACACTGAAGCTTTCTTT,CASSADRGTPMNTEAFF
-,TRBV5-4,TRBJ2-1,TRBD2,TGTGCCAGCAGCTTGGGGCTAGCGGGGAGCTCCTACAATGAGCAGTTCTTC,CASSLGLAGSSYNEQFF
-,TRBV9,TRBJ1-3,TRBD1,TGTGCCAGCAGCGCAGACGCCCGGACAGGGAGGGGAAGGTCTGGAAACACCATATATTTT,CASSADARTGRGRSGNTIYF
-,TRBV6-5,TRBJ2-7,TRBD2,TGTGCCAGCAGTCCCTACGCTAGCGGGAGTTACGAGCAGTACTTC,CASSPYASGSYEQYF
-,TRBV6-6,TRBJ1-1,TRBD1,TGTGCCAGCAGTCGCACCACCCTCAAAATGGACAGGTCGAACACTGAAGCTTTCTTT,CASSRTTLKMDRSNTEAFF
-,TRBV3-1/TRBV3-2,TRBJ1-2,-,TGTGCCAGCAGCCAAGATGTTTCAGAATACTATGGCTACACCTTC,CASSQDVSEYYGYTF
once,TRBV5-4,TRBJ2-3,TRBD2,TGTGCCAGCAGTACCGGGGTAGCGGGGAGTGGCACAGATACGCAGTATTTT,CASSTGVAGSGTDTQYF
-,TRBV6-1,TRBJ2-1,-,TGTGCCAGCAGTGAATATCTTGCCTGGGGGCGGTTCTTC,CASSEYLAWGRFF
-,TRBV28,TRBJ2-3,TRBD1,TGTGCCAGCACCCCAAGCCCCCAGGGGGAAAGGTATTTT,CASTPSPQGERYF
-,TRBV2,TRBJ2-7,TRBD2,TGTGCCAGCAGTGAAGCCCTGTCGACTAGCGGGATCTACGAGCAGTACTTC,CASSEALSTSGIYEQYF
-,TRBV5-1,TRBJ2-1,-,TGCGCCAGCAGCTTGGTTTTGGCAGCCTACAATGAGCAGTTCTTC,CASSLVLAAYNEQFF
-,TRBV5-1,TRBJ2-3,-,TGCGCCAGCCAAGCTACAGGGCCCACAGATACGCAGTATTTT,CASQATGPTDTQYF
-,TRBV2,TRBJ1-2,-,TGTGCCAGCAGTGAAGCGCTTGCCAGGGCGGCTTATGGCTACACCTTC,CASSEALARAAYGYTF
-,TRBV13,TRBJ2-3,TRBD2,TGTGCCAGCAGCATACTAGCGGGGGGCTCCACAGATACGCAGTATTTT,CASSILAGGSTDTQYF
-,TRBV2,TRBJ1-1,-,TGTGCCAGCAAACCCCGGACGGGGAGGAAGAACACTGAAGCTTTCTTT,CASKPRTGRKNTEAFF
few,TRBV12-3/TRBV12-4,TRBJ2-1,-,TGTGCCAGCAGTTTAGGGGGGGGCAGGCAGTTCTTC,CASSLGGGRQFF
-,TRBV18,TRBJ1-6,TRBD1,TGTGCCAGCTCACCTCTGGACAGGGTCGGTTCACCCCTCCACTTT,CASSPLDRVGSPLHF